This note documents a single T cell receptor beta chain sequence. This clone's antigen is unknown. No much larger clonotype is one base removed from it; base qualities were not supplied. This record belongs to a study of post-analysis software for immune sequencing data (dated by TCRdb to the mid-2010s). Background on the whole study: Relapsing-remitting, secondary progressive and progressive-relapsing multiple sclerosis were recorded as disease courses, and subtype annotation was lacking for some patients. The patient repertoires were set against eleven to twelve previously published healthy control repertoires from donors whose ages ranged from about 6 to 27 years. A subset of samples was prepared in parallel using single-end sample barcoding, then pooled and co-amplified after Illumina adapter ligation.

To demonstrate the VDJtools post-analysis software, TCR beta repertoires were profiled from the peripheral blood of 13 young patients with multiple sclerosis. The patients with multiple sclerosis were children and adolescents between roughly 6 and 15 years of age. Study-level results and caveats: The multiple sclerosis patient group was slightly younger than the control group. Direct clustering with F measure showed strong co-clustering of samples prepared in the same batch, prompting a batch-effect correction. Normalized Chao1 diversity was significantly lower in multiple sclerosis patients than controls, suggesting substantial peripheral T-cell clonal expansion.

The method behind the library was PCR. Sequenced on an Illumina HiSeq 2500. To reduce PCR and sequencing biases, unique molecular identifiers were built into the TCR beta cDNA libraries. Roughly 0.5 million cDNA molecules were obtained per 1 to 10 million input T cells, so each molecule approximated one T cell. Patient libraries were prepared and sequenced with the same protocol used for the earlier healthy control dataset. Samples belonging to the same batch were prepared together, multiplexed and sequenced on a shared HiSeq lane. In the original analysis: Raw barcoded reads were processed with MIGEC, discarding single-read molecular identifier groups before consensus assembly and CDR3 extraction. Clonotype tables were post-analysed with VDJtools, normalizing diversity by down-sampling all datasets to the smallest sample size. To correct batch-related cross-sample contamination, repertoire overlap clustering matched CDR3 amino acid sequences but not nucleotide sequences. The public reads were reanalyzed by TCRdb: fastp trimming at Q25, MiXCR alignment, in-frame beta chains only. Here each entry gathers all rows of one CDR3 protein and keeps the most common genes and DNA. TCRdb, not the original authors, processed these V and J calls. Across this sample there are some 700,000 distinct CDR3 sequences, with over 45% seen only once. The ten largest make up around 10% of the sample.

Sequencing input: blood. This sequence was found in a girl aged 2-10 years with multiple sclerosis.

CDR3 protein: CATSSPRWEQETQYF. The nucleotides are TGTGCCACCAGCAGTCCCCGTTGGGAGCAAGAGACCCAGTACTTC. The V and J genes are TRBV15 and TRBJ2-5, with TRBD2 as a weak D call on 5 bases. A distance of 13 bases separates the germline ends of V and J, which lose 3 bases and 2 bases respectively. For CDR1 and CDR2, the germline V gene (reference sequence) lists LNHNV and YYDKDF. Counted from cysteine to phenylalanine, this CDR3 has 15 amino acids. Kept here is only the CDR3 DNA, which spans 45 bases and is read in frame from base 1.